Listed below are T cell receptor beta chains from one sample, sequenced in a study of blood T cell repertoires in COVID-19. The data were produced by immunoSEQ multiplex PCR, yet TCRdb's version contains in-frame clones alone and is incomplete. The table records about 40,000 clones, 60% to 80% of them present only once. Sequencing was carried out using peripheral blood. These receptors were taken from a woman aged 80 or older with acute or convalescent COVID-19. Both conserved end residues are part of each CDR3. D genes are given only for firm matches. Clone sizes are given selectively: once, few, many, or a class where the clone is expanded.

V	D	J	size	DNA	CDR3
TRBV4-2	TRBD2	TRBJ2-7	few	TGTGCCAGCAGCCAAGGACTAGCGGACGAGCAGTACTTC	CASSQGLADEQYF
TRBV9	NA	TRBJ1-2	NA	TGTGCCAGCAGCGTAGGGATAGGGGCGACCTTTTATGGCTACACCTTC	CASSVGIGATFYGYTF
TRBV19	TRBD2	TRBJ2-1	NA	TGTGCCAGTAGTACCTCTCGGCGTAGCGGGCCTTTTTCCTACAATGAGCAGTTCTTC	CASSTSRRSGPFSYNEQFF
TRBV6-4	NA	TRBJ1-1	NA	TGTGCCAGCAGCCCCACCCGGGAGACTGAAGCTTTCTTT	CASSPTRETEAFF
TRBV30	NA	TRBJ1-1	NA	TGTGCCTGTTCTTACAGGAAGAACACTGAAGCTTTCTTT	CACSYRKNTEAFF
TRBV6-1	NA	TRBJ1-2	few	TGTGCCAGCAGTGAAACAGGGCTCGGTGGCTACACCTTC	CASSETGLGGYTF
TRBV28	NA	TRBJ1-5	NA	TGTGCCAGCAGCCCGGGCGGGTACAATCAGCCCCAGCATTTT	CASSPGGYNQPQHF
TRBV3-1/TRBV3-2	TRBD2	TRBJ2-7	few	TGTGCCAGCAGCGCCCGACTAGCGGGAGTAGTGTACGAGCAGTACTTC	CASSARLAGVVYEQYF
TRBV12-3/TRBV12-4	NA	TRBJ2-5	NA	TGTGCCAGCAGCCCTCGCCAAGAGACCCAGTACTTC	CASSPRQETQYF
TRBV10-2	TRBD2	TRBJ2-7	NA	TGCGCCAGCAGCCTAGCGGGAGGGGCCTACGAGCAGTACTTC	CASSLAGGAYEQYF
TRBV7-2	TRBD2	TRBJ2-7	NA	TGTGCCAGCAGCTGGAGGACGGCGGGAGTGGGCGAGCAGTACTTC	CASSWRTAGVGEQYF
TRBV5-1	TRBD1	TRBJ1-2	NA	TGCGCCAGCAGCCCCGGAGGGACAGAAGCTAACTATGGCTACACCTTC	CASSPGGTEANYGYTF
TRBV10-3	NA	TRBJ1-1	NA	TGTGCCATCAGCGAGACAGAGATGAACACTGAAGCTTTCTTT	CAISETEMNTEAFF
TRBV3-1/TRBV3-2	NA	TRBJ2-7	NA	TGTGCCAGCAGCCAAGATAGATGGAGGGACTACGAGCAGTACTTC	CASSQDRWRDYEQYF
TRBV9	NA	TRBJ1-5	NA	TGTGCCAGCAGCGTAGGAGAAAAGGACAAGTATCAGCCCCAGCATTTT	CASSVGEKDKYQPQHF